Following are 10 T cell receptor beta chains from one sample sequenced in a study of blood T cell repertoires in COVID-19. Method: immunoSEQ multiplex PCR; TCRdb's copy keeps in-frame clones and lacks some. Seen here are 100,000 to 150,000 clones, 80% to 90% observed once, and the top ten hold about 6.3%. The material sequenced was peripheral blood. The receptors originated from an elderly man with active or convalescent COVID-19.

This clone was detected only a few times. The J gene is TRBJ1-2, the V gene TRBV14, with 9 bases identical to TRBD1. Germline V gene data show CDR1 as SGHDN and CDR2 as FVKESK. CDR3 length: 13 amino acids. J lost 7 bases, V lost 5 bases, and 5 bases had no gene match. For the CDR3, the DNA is TGTGCCAGCAGCGGGACAGGGAGAGGTGGCTACACCTTC. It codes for CASSGTGRGGYTF.

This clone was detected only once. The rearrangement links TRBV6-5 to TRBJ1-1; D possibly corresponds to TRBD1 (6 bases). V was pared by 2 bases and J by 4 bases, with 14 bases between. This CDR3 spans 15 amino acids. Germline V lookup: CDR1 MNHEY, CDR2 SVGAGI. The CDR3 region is CASSYAGAGSTEAFF. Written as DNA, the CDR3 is TGTGCCAGCAGTTACGCAGGGGCGGGTAGCACTGAAGCTTTCTTT.

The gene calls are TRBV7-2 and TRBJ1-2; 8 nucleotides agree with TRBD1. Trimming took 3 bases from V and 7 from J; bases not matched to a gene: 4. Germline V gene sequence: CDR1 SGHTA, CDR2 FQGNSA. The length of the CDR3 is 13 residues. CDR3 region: CASSLTQGAGYTF. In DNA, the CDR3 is TGTGCCAGCAGCTTGACCCAGGGGGCTGGCTACACCTTC.

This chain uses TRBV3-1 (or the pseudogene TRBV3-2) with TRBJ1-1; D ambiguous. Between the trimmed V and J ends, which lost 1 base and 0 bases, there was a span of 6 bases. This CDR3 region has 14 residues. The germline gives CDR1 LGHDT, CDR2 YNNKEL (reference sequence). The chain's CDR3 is CASSQGRLNTEAFF. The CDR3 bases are TGTGCCAGCAGCCAAGGCAGGCTGAACACTGAAGCTTTCTTT.

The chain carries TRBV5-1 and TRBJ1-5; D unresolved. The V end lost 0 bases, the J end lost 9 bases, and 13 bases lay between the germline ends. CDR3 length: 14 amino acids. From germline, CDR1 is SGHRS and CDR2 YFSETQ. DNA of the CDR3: TGCGCCAGCAGCTTGGAGGCAGAAAGCGGGCCCCAGCATTTT. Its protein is CASSLEAESGPQHF.

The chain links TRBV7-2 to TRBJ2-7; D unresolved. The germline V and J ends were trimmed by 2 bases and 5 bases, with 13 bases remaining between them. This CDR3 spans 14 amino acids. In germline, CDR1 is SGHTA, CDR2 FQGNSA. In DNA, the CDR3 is TGTGCCAGCAGCTTAAACCCGCGTCCCAACGAGCAGTACTTC. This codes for CASSLNPRPNEQYF.

CDR3 DNA sequence: TGTGCCAGCTCACCGCCCGGGGATAGAGAGACCCAGTACTTC. Translation: CASSPPGDRETQYF. The chain combines TRBV18 with TRBJ2-5; D may be TRBD2 (5 bases). The CDR3 has 14 amino acids. The germline CDR1 and CDR2 sequences are KGHSH and LQKENI. V dropped 3 bases and J dropped 4 bases, with 12 bases sitting between them.

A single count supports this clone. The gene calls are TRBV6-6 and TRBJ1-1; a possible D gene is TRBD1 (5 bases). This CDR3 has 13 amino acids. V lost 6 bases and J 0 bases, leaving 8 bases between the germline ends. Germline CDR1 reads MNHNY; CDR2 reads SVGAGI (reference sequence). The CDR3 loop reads CASSPTVNTEAFF. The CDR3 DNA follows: TGTGCCAGCAGCCCGACAGTGAACACTGAAGCTTTCTTT.

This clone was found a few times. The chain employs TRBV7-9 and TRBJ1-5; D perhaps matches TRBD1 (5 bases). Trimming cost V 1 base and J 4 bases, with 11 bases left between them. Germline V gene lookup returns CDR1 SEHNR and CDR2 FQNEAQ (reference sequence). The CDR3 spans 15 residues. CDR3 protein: CASSLGSGRNQPQHF. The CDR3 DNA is TGTGCCAGCAGCTTAGGTTCAGGGAGGAATCAGCCCCAGCATTTT.

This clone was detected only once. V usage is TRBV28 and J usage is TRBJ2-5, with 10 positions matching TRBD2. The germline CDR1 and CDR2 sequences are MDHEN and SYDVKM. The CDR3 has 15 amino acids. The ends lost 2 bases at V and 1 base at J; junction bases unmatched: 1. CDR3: CASSLRTSGQETQYF. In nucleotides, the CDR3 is TGTGCCAGCAGTTTAAGGACTAGCGGCCAAGAGACCCAGTACTTC.